This T cell receptor (beta chain) was obtained from a study of response to subunit inactivated influenza vaccine. This clonotype was seen more than once but under ten times. Its antigen is not known. Regarding the study as a whole: Few additional T cells are recruited per seasonal influenza vaccination, authors suggested.

TCRdb passed the RT-PCR reads through MiXCR, listing each CDR3 protein once. The sample records about half a million distinct CDR3 sequences, less than 8% being singletons. V lost 2 bases to trimming and J lost 2 bases, with 9 bases between them. This CDR3 is built from 14 residues. CDR1 and CDR2 from the germline V gene are LGHNA and YNFKEQ. This sequence originates from a man between 50 and 69 years old who received an inactivated influenza vaccine. This specimen consisted of PBMCs from blood, obtained less than 30 months after vaccination. The genes are TRBV4-2 and TRBJ2-5; D call uncertain. CDR3 protein: CASSQTTVQETQYF. In DNA form, the CDR3 reads TGTGCCAGCAGCCAAACGACGGTACAAGAGACCCAGTACTTC.